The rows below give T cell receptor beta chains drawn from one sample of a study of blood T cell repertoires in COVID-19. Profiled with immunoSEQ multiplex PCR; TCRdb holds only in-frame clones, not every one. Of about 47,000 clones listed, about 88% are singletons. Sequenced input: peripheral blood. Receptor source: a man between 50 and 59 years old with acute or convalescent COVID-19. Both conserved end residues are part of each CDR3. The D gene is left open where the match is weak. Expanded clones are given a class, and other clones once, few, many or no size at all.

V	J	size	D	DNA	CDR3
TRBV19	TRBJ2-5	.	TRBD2	TGTGCCAGTAGTTCGACTAGCGGGGGTTGGGAGACCCAGTACTTC	CASSSTSGGWETQYF
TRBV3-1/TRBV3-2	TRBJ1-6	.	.	TGTGCCAGCGGACTTTATAATTCACCCCTCCACTTT	CASGLYNSPLHF
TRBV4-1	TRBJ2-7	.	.	TGCGCCAGCAGCCAAGGCCAGGGGTCGACCTACGAGCAGTACTTC	CASSQGQGSTYEQYF
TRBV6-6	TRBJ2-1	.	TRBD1	TGTGCCAGCAGCACAGGGGCTAGGTCCTATGAGCAGTTCTTC	CASSTGARSYEQFF
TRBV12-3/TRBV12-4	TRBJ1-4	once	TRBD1	TGTGCCAGCACCCAACAGGGGGGTCTGTTTTTT	CASTQQGGLFF
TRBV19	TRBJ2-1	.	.	TGTGCCAGTAGCATACAGGGATACAATGAGCAGTTCTTC	CASSIQGYNEQFF
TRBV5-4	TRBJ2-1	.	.	TGTGCCAGCAGACCCGACAGCTACAATGAGCAGTTCTTC	CASRPDSYNEQFF
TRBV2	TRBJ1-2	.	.	TGTGCCAGCAGTACAGGATATGGCTACACCTTC	CASSTGYGYTF
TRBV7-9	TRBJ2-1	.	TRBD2	TGTGCCAGCAGGCGGACTAGCGTGAACAATGAGCAGTTCTTC	CASRRTSVNNEQFF
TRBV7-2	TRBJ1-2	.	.	TGTGCCAGCAGCGTCGGTCCCGTTAACTATGGCTACACCTTC	CASSVGPVNYGYTF
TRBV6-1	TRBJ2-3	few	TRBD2	TGTGCCAGCAGTGAAATTAGCGGGGGAAGCACAGATACGCAGTATTTT	CASSEISGGSTDTQYF
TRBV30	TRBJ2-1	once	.	TGTGCCTGGAGTACTCGGTCCACCCCTCAGCAGTTCTTC	CAWSTRSTPQQFF
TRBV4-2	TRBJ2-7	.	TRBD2	TGTGCCAGCAGCCAAGAAATGGGGGGGAATCTACGGGAGCAGTACTTC	CASSQEMGGNLREQYF
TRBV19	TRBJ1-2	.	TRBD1	TGTGCCAGTAGTATCAGCCAGGGGGCAAATGGCTACACCTTC	CASSISQGANGYTF
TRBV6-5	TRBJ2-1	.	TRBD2	TGTGCCAGCAGCGTGGGACTAGCGGGCTACAATGAGCAGTTCTTC	CASSVGLAGYNEQFF
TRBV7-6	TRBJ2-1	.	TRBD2	TGTGCCAGCAGCTTATCCCCCCGGACTAGCGGGAGGACCTACAATGAGCAGTTCTTC	CASSLSPRTSGRTYNEQFF
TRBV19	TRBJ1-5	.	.	TGTGCCAGTAGTATAGAAACAGTAGATCAGCCCCAGCATTTT	CASSIETVDQPQHF
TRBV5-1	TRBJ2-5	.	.	TGCGCCAGCAGCCGGAGGAATTCACAGGGCGGTGAGACCCAGTACTTC	CASSRRNSQGGETQYF
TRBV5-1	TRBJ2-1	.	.	TGCGCCAGCAGCTTGTTCCGGGGAGGTGATGAGCAGTTCTTC	CASSLFRGGDEQFF
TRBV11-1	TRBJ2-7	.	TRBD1	TGTGCCAGCAGCTTAACAGGGGGTGTCTACGAGCAGTACTTC	CASSLTGGVYEQYF
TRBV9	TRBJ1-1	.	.	TGTGCCAGCAGCCTTACTACGAACACTGAAGCTTTCTTT	CASSLTTNTEAFF
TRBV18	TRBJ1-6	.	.	TGTGCCAGCGCTCCCGGGGTTAATTCACCCCTCCACTTT	CASAPGVNSPLHF
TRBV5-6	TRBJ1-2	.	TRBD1	TGTGCCAGCAGCCCCCCAGGGGGCAACTATGGCTACACCTTC	CASSPPGGNYGYTF
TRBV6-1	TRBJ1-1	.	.	TGTGCCAGCAGTGAGGAGCAGGGGTACACTGAAGCTTTCTTT	CASSEEQGYTEAFF
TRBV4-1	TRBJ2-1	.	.	TGCGCCAGCAGCCCCCCCACAATTGGGCCCTACAATGAGCAGTTCTTC	CASSPPTIGPYNEQFF
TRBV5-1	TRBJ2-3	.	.	TGCGCCAGCAGCTTGGTGGGGCTGACAGATACGCAGTATTTT	CASSLVGLTDTQYF
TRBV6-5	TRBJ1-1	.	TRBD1	TGTGCCAGCAGGAGGGACAGAGAAGCTTTCTTT	CASRRDREAFF
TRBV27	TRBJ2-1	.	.	TGTGCCAGCAGTTTATTTCACTACAATGAGCAGTTCTTC	CASSLFHYNEQFF
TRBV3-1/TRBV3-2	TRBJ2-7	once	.	TGTGCCAGCAGCCGGCACAGGGAACCCTACGAGCAGTACTTC	CASSRHREPYEQYF
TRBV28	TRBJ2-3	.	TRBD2	TGTGCCAGCAGACCTACTTTTAGCTTTGGGACTAGCGGGAGTAGCACAGATACGCAGTATTTT	CASRPTFSFGTSGSSTDTQYF
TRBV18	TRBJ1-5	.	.	TGTGCCAGCTCACCTGGGACTGGGAGGTTAGGTCAGCCCCAGCATTTT	CASSPGTGRLGQPQHF
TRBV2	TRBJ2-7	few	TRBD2	TGTGCCAGCAGCGCCCGGCGGGAGTCTCGGTACGAGCAGTACTTC	CASSARRESRYEQYF
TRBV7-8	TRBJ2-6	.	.	TGTGCCAGCAGCCTACAGGGTTATGGGGCCAACGTCCTGACTTTC	CASSLQGYGANVLTF
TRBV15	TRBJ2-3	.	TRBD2	TGTGCCACCAGCAGGGGCGGGGGACTAGCTGACACAGATACGCAGTATTTT	CATSRGGGLADTDTQYF
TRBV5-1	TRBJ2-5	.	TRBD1	TGCGCCAGCAGCTTGGCAGGGACAGGCCAAGAGACCCAGTACTTC	CASSLAGTGQETQYF
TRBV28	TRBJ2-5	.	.	TGTGCCAGCAGTCCTCAAGAGACCCAGTACTTC	CASSPQETQYF